Following are 28 T cell receptor beta chains from one sample sequenced in a study of cytomegalovirus exposure and HLA in healthy donors. PCR used 60 Vbeta primers and 13 Jbeta primers. TCRdb keeps only in-frame clones here, not all; method: immunoSEQ multiplex PCR. The sample carries around 90,000 clones, more than 75% recorded once. Material for sequencing was PBMCs. All receptors come from a man under 40 in good health and CMV-seropositive.

This chain uses TRBV4-1 with TRBJ1-4, with D unclear. CDR3 length equals 12 residues. The germline V and J ends were trimmed by 4 bases and 10 bases, with 10 bases remaining between them. Germline V gene lookup returns CDR1 MGHRA and CDR2 YSYEKL. The CDR3 DNA sequence: TGCGCCAGCAGCCGACTCCTAGGAAAACTGTTTTTT. This sequence encodes CASSRLLGKLFF.

The gene calls are TRBV9 and TRBJ1-3, with TRBD1 as a possible D gene (6 bases). CDR3 length: 15 amino acids. CDR1 and CDR2 (germline): SGDLS, YYNGEE. Trimming pared 5 bases from V and 0 bases from J, leaving 12 bases between. This chain's CDR3 is CASSSYRDSGNTIYF. Written as DNA, the CDR3 is TGTGCCAGCAGTTCCTACAGGGACTCTGGAAACACCATATATTTT.

This clone was seen just once. J is TRBJ1-3 and V is TRBV6-5, with D unclear. This CDR3 region has 14 residues. Germline-derived CDR1 and CDR2 are MNHEY and SVGAGI. Trimming removed 0 bases from V and 4 bases from J, with 7 bases in between. CDR3 bases: TGTGCCAGCAGTTACTCGGGCTGGGGAAACACCATATATTTT. This sequence encodes CASSYSGWGNTIYF.

This clone came up a few times. V and J are TRBV25-1 and TRBJ2-3; 10 nucleotides agree with TRBD2. Looked up from germline, CDR1 is MGHDK and CDR2 is SYGVNS. Trimming cost V 3 bases and J 2 bases; bases outside gene matches: 5. This CDR3 spans 16 amino acids. CDR3 amino acids: CASSEGAGGPTDTQYF. CDR3 nucleotide sequence: TGTGCCAGCAGTGAGGGAGCGGGAGGGCCCACAGATACGCAGTATTTT.

The CDR3 sequence is CASTPRGVSSYEQYF. Here the CDR3 DNA reads TGTGCCAGCACCCCCAGGGGGGTTAGCTCCTACGAGCAGTACTTC. The chain has TRBV27 and TRBJ2-7, with a possible D match to TRBD1 (7 bases). The CDR3 totals 15 residues. The germline V gene encodes CDR1 MNHEY and CDR2 SMNVEV (reference sequence). Trimming removed 7 bases at V and 0 bases at J, with 16 bases between.

The rearrangement uses TRBV6-6 and TRBJ2-1; 14 bases match TRBD2. Germline V CDR1 and CDR2: MNHNY, SVGAGI (reference sequence). The CDR3 has 14 residues. The V gene end was trimmed by 9 bases and the J gene end by 8 bases; junction bases not matched to a gene: 6. CDR3 sequence reads: CASLGLAGVDEQFF. The CDR3 DNA reads as TGTGCCAGTTTGGGACTAGCGGGAGTGGATGAGCAGTTCTTC.

This chain links TRBV4-1 with TRBJ1-4; 9 nucleotides agree with TRBD1. The CDR3 extends over 17 amino acids. V dropped 0 bases and J dropped 6; count of bases not matched to a gene: 8. Per germline, CDR1 MGHRA and CDR2 YSYEKL. In nucleotides, the CDR3 is TGCGCCAGCAGCCAAGATAAACAGGGGGCGTGGGATGAAAAACTGTTTTTT. This gives the protein CASSQDKQGAWDEKLFF.

This sequence joins TRBV7-9 and TRBJ2-3; D possibly corresponds to TRBD2 (6 bases). Germline V CDR1 and CDR2: SEHNR, FQNEAQ (reference sequence). Trimming pared 1 base from V and 0 bases from J, leaving 14 bases between. This CDR3 is built from 17 residues. The CDR3 DNA sequence: TGTGCCAGCAGCTTAGTCGGGGCGGGACCAAGCACAGATACGCAGTATTTT. The encoded protein is CASSLVGAGPSTDTQYF.

This clone was counted only a few times. This chain joins TRBV14 and TRBJ2-7; D remains ambiguous. Between the trimmed V and J ends, which lost 1 base and 4 bases, there was a span of 5 bases. Germline V gene sequence: CDR1 SGHDN, CDR2 FVKESK. The CDR3 totals 12 residues. The CDR3 is CASSQASYEQYF. CDR3 nucleotides: TGTGCCAGCAGCCAAGCGTCGTACGAGCAGTACTTC.

The chain carries TRBV7-9 and TRBJ1-2; D is perhaps TRBD1 (6 bases). Trimming pared 1 base from V and 6 bases from J, leaving 18 bases between. From germline, CDR1 is SEHNR and CDR2 FQNEAQ (reference sequence). This CDR3 is 16 amino acids long. This chain's CDR3 is CASSLVIGGRDDGYTF. The CDR3 nucleotides are TGTGCCAGCAGCTTAGTAATCGGGGGGCGAGACGATGGCTACACCTTC.

The chain carries TRBV5-1 and TRBJ2-1; D call uncertain. The germline V gene has CDR1 SGHRS and CDR2 YFSETQ. Trimming removed 6 bases from V and 4 bases from J, with 17 bases in between. This CDR3 contains 15 residues. The CDR3 loop reads CASTMYGSDYNEQFF. Written as DNA, the CDR3 is TGCGCCAGCACGATGTACGGGTCGGATTACAATGAGCAGTTCTTC.

The V gene is TRBV9, the J gene TRBJ2-2; 8 nucleotides agree with TRBD2. The CDR3 contains 15 residues. V shed 4 bases, J shed 7 bases, and the junction held 9 bases outside the gene matches. CDR1 and CDR2 from the germline V gene are SGDLS and YYNGEE. DNA for the CDR3: TGTGCCAGCAGCATTCGGGGGGGGTTTGGCGGGGAGCTGTTTTTT. It yields the protein CASSIRGGFGGELFF.

The chain carries TRBV5-1 and TRBJ2-6; D may be TRBD2 (6 bases). In germline, CDR1 is SGHRS, CDR2 YFSETQ. With 5 bases removed from V and 0 bases from J, the gap between germline ends came to 12 bases. The CDR3 consists of 16 residues. The CDR3 loop reads CASSVGGTSGANVLTF. The DNA of the CDR3 is TGCGCCAGCAGTGTGGGGGGTACCTCTGGGGCCAACGTCCTGACTTTC.

The V call is TRBV28, the J call TRBJ1-5; weak D call: TRBD1 (5 bases). CDR1 and CDR2 from the germline V gene are MDHEN and SYDVKM. The CDR3 is 19 residues long. Trimming pared 7 bases from V and 2 bases from J, leaving 27 bases between. The CDR3 DNA follows: TGTGCCAGCACCGCTGGGGGATTCCGGGGGATAGTAGGCAATCAGCCCCAGCATTTT. Its translation: CASTAGGFRGIVGNQPQHF.

The chain couples TRBV30 to TRBJ1-3, with D possibly TRBD1 on 5 matching bases. The germline V and J ends were trimmed by 3 bases and 1 base, with 10 bases remaining between them. Germline CDR1 reads GTSNPN; CDR2 reads SVGIG (reference sequence). The CDR3 is 14 residues long. Here the CDR3 DNA reads TGTGCCTGGAGGGCCGACAGATCTGGAAACACCATATATTTT. This sequence encodes CAWRADRSGNTIYF.

V usage is TRBV27 and J usage is TRBJ2-7, with 10 nucleotides matching TRBD1. Trimming at V came to 4 bases and at J to 6 bases, leaving 6 bases not matched to a gene. CDR1 is MNHEY and CDR2 is SMNVEV in the germline V gene (reference sequence). The CDR3 has 14 amino acids. CDR3 sequence reads: CASSSDRGPGEQYF. The CDR3 DNA is TGTGCCAGCAGTTCCGACAGGGGGCCGGGCGAGCAGTACTTC.

The J gene is TRBJ1-1, the V gene TRBV5-1, with TRBD1 as a possible D gene (6 bases). The CDR3 is 15 residues long. Deletions cut 2 bases from V and 1 base from J, with 12 bases between. From germline, CDR1 is SGHRS and CDR2 YFSETQ. CDR3 amino acids: CASSFTGSRNTEAFF. The CDR3 nucleotides read TGCGCCAGCAGCTTTACAGGGTCCAGGAACACTGAAGCTTTCTTT.

CDR3 sequence: CASSLSSSGRGHEQFF. The CDR3 DNA reads as TGTGCCAGCAGCTTATCCTCTAGCGGGAGGGGGCATGAGCAGTTCTTC. The chain combines TRBV7-2 with TRBJ2-1; 12 nucleotides line up with TRBD2. J was trimmed by 8 bases and V by 2 bases; bases with no gene match: 7. The germline V gene encodes CDR1 SGHTA and CDR2 FQGNSA. This CDR3 has 16 residues.

CDR3 coding DNA: TGTGCCAGCAGCTCACCGAGGGTCGGCTATCAGCCCCAGCATTTT. Protein product: CASSSPRVGYQPQHF. The rearrangement uses TRBV28 and TRBJ1-5; D call uncertain. This CDR3 region has 15 residues. With 6 bases removed from V and 5 bases from J, the gap between germline ends came to 17 bases. From germline, CDR1 is MDHEN and CDR2 SYDVKM.

The V gene is TRBV18, the J gene TRBJ2-1; possibly TRBD2 for D (6 bases). V was cut by 3 bases and J by 4 bases, with 16 bases left in between. Looked up from germline, CDR1 is KGHSH and CDR2 is LQKENI. The CDR3 loop spans 16 amino acids. The CDR3 reads CASSPTGTAIYNEQFF. Here the CDR3 DNA reads TGTGCCAGCTCACCTACCGGGACTGCTATATACAATGAGCAGTTCTTC. Variable domain in full (rest from reference TRBV18 and TRBJ2-1): NAGVMQNPRHLVRRRGQEARLRCSPMKGHSHVYWYRQLPEEGLKFMVYLQKENIIDESGMPKERFSAEFPKEGPSILRIQQVVRGDSAAYFCASSPTGTAIYNEQFFGPGTRLTVL.

This clone was seen a single time. The CDR3 loop is CARLDRDRLLGYTF. The CDR3 DNA follows: TGTGCCAGACTAGACCGGGACAGACTCTTGGGCTACACCTTC. The rearrangement links TRBV2 to TRBJ1-2; 7 bases align to TRBD1. This CDR3 comprises 14 residues. The ends lost 9 bases at V and 8 bases at J; junction bases unmatched: 15. The germline CDR1 and CDR2 sequences are SNHLY and FYNNEI.

The V gene is TRBV5-4, the J gene TRBJ2-7; 9 bases are a match to TRBD1. V lost 4 bases and J lost 1; bases outside the gene matches: 9. From germline, CDR1 is SGHNT and CDR2 YYREEE (reference sequence). There are 16 residues in the CDR3. In DNA, the CDR3 is TGTGCCAGCAGCATGCCGGCAGGGACAGGGTCCTACGAGCAGTACTTC. Translation: CASSMPAGTGSYEQYF.

The chain uses TRBV2 and TRBJ2-7; 10 nucleotides line up with TRBD2. Germline-derived CDR1 and CDR2 are SNHLY and FYNNEI. With V trimmed by 8 bases and J by 4 bases, 2 bases remained unmatched. This CDR3 is built from 12 residues. CDR3 amino acids: CASWTSGYEQYF. CDR3 coding DNA: TGTGCCAGCTGGACTAGCGGATACGAGCAGTACTTC.

This sequence joins TRBV9 and TRBJ2-3; maybe TRBD2 (5 bases). The CDR3 totals 14 residues. The germline CDR1 and CDR2 sequences are SGDLS and YYNGEE. V lost 4 bases, J lost 1 base, and 10 bases lay in between. The CDR3 nucleotides read TGTGCCAGCAGCCCAGGAGGCGGCACAGATACGCAGTATTTT. It yields the protein CASSPGGGTDTQYF. The full variable domain, rest sourced from reference TRBV9 and TRBJ2-3, is DSGVTQTPKHLITATGQRVTLRCSPRSGDLSVYWYQQSLDQGLQFLIQYYNGEERAKGNILERFSAQQFPDLHSELNLSSLELGDSALYFCASSPGGGTDTQYFGPGTRLTVL.

This chain connects TRBV28 to TRBJ1-3; maybe TRBD1 (5 bases). The CDR3 consists of 14 residues. The germline V gene encodes CDR1 MDHEN and CDR2 SYDVKM. Trimming cost V 3 bases and J 3 bases, with 9 bases left between them. In nucleotides, the CDR3 is TGTGCCAGCAGTTTTCCGGGGGGTGGAAACACCATATATTTT. Translated: CASSFPGGGNTIYF.

The V and J genes are TRBV5-1 and TRBJ2-5; TRBD2 might be the D (5 bases). Trimming stripped 1 base from V and 2 bases from J, with 9 bases between. CDR1 is SGHRS, CDR2 YFSETQ, per germline. The CDR3 length is 14 residues. The CDR3 DNA follows: TGCGCCAGCAGCTTGCTTAGCGAACAAGAGACCCAGTACTTC. It specifies CASSLLSEQETQYF.

The chain joins TRBV30 to TRBJ2-7; 9 nucleotides align to TRBD2. The J segment lost 5 bases and the V segment lost 0 bases, leaving 14 bases of the junction unmatched. The germline CDR1 and CDR2 sequences are GTSNPN and SVGIG (reference sequence). There are 17 residues in the CDR3. CDR3 coding DNA: TGTGCCTGGAGTGTAAGCAGGGTAGCGGGAGTCCTCGACGAGCAGTACTTC. Protein product: CAWSVSRVAGVLDEQYF.

Of note for this clone: Other DNA sequences from this sample encode an identical CDR3 as well. V usage is TRBV5-1 and J usage is TRBJ1-1; D is uncertain. Germline CDR1 SGHRS, CDR2 YFSETQ. This CDR3 has 13 residues. V was clipped by 5 bases and J by 1 base, with 9 bases between them. The CDR3 bases are TGCGCCAGCAGGGAACAGACGAACACTGAAGCTTTCTTT. It specifies CASREQTNTEAFF.